This TCR beta chain appears in the sequencing data of a study of blood T cells in healthy people across ages. Study-level points and caveats: TCR beta diversity per million T cells fell roughly linearly with age. More naive CD4+ cells and higher diversity were found in long-lived than in aged donors.

This clonotype was found once. Its specificity is unknown. For the second PCR, which ran for roughly 6 to 11 cycles, a sample-barcoded 5' primer and a J-beta primer mix were used. Through a template-switch adaptor with 12 random nucleotides, each cDNA molecule received a tag. TCRdb ran MiXCR on the 5' RACE reads and lists one entry per CDR3 protein. The table lists fewer than 2,000,000 distinct CDR3 sequences, roughly 30% of them singletons. V lost 2 bases and J 4 bases, leaving 21 bases between the germline ends. Germline V gene lookup returns CDR1 MGHRA and CDR2 YSYEKL. The CDR3 is made up of 17 amino acids. Per sample, at least 5.5 micrograms of total RNA were extracted.

This receptor was taken from a woman in her 30s in good health. The specimen was blood. The V gene is TRBV4-1, the J gene TRBJ2-7; the D gene could be TRBD1 or TRBD2 (5 bases each). CDR3 sequence: CASSQWDGAARTYEQYF. The CDR3 DNA reads as TGCGCCAGCAGCCAATGGGACGGGGCGGCAAGGACGTACGAGCAGTACTTC.